Following are 15 T cell receptor beta chains from one sample sequenced in a study of blood T cell repertoires in COVID-19. Produced via immunoSEQ multiplex PCR; TCRdb's table is partial and in-frame only. The sample consists of some 150,000 clones, around nine tenths of them appearing once. The sequencing sample was made of peripheral blood. These receptors originate from a woman in her fifties or sixties with active or convalescent COVID-19.

CDR3 loop: CASSYGVGSQPQHF. CDR3 DNA: TGTGCCAGCAGTTACGGTGTCGGGAGCCAGCCCCAGCATTTT. The rearrangement links TRBV6-5 to TRBJ1-5; no reliable D call. Per the germline V gene, CDR1 is MNHEY and CDR2 is SVGAGI. This CDR3 has 14 residues. The V and J ends lost 2 bases and 7 bases respectively, with 12 bases between them.

This chain uses TRBV5-1 with TRBJ1-4, with 8 bases aligning to TRBD1. J gave up 8 bases and V 4 bases, and 4 bases lay outside the gene matches. Germline loops: CDR1 SGHRS, CDR2 YFSETQ. The CDR3 has 13 amino acids. The chain's CDR3 is CASSGGQAEKLFF. The CDR3 DNA reads TGCGCCAGCAGCGGGGGACAGGCAGAAAAACTGTTTTTT.

The genes are TRBV7-2 and TRBJ1-2, with 9 bases matching TRBD1. V was pared by 3 bases and J by 7 bases, with 9 bases of the junction left unmatched. Per germline, CDR1 SGHTA and CDR2 FQGNSA. The CDR3 covers 15 residues. The CDR3 region has the DNA TGTGCCAGCAGCTTTACAGGGGGCGCTGGGAGTGGCTACACCTTC. The encoded protein is CASSFTGGAGSGYTF.

This clone was seen a few times. The CDR3 here is CASSPAGGNYGYTF. The CDR3, as DNA: TGTGCCAGCAGTCCTGCCGGGGGAAACTATGGCTACACCTTC. The chain joins TRBV7-3 to TRBJ1-2, with D maybe TRBD1 (5 bases). Germline loops: CDR1 SGHTA, CDR2 FQGTGA. The CDR3 is 14 amino acids. Trimming stripped 6 bases from V and 2 bases from J, with 13 bases between.

The chain carries TRBV6-5 and TRBJ1-2; D is perhaps TRBD1 (6 bases). This CDR3 is 13 amino acids long. Per germline, CDR1 MNHEY and CDR2 SVGAGI. Trimming cost V 6 bases and J 4 bases, with 12 bases left between them. In nucleotides, the CDR3 is TGTGCCAGCAGGGGGGCAGGGTCCTATGGCTACACCTTC. It is translated as CASRGAGSYGYTF.

This clone has only one observation. The rearrangement joins TRBV27 to TRBJ2-1; 12 nucleotides align to TRBD2. The CDR3 has 18 residues. CDR1 and CDR2 (germline): MNHEY, SMNVEV (reference sequence). V lost 7 bases, J lost 3 bases, and 13 bases stayed unmatched. CDR3 nucleotide sequence: TGTGCCAGCACTTCCCCACCAGGACTAGCGGGGATCTACAATGAGCAGTTCTTC. Translation gives CASTSPPGLAGIYNEQFF.

The chain joins TRBV2 to TRBJ1-3; no reliable D call. The CDR3 extends over 15 amino acids. V lost 8 bases to trimming and J lost 0 bases, with 14 bases between them. CDR1 is SNHLY and CDR2 is FYNNEI in the germline V gene. The CDR3 reads CASSARVDSGNTIYF. The CDR3 DNA reads TGTGCCAGCTCGGCCCGGGTAGACTCTGGAAACACCATATATTTT.

V gene TRBV9 combines with J gene TRBJ1-1; tentatively, D is TRBD1 (5 bases). V was clipped by 4 bases and J by 6 bases, with 19 bases between them. CDR1 is SGDLS, CDR2 YYNGEE, per germline. The CDR3 length is 15 residues. The CDR3 sequence is CASSFDPAGQAEAFF. CDR3 DNA: TGTGCCAGCAGCTTTGACCCGGCAGGGCAGGCTGAAGCTTTCTTT.

The CDR3 is CASSVGVGGGYNEQFF. The CDR3, as DNA: TGTGCCAGCAGCGTAGGGGTGGGGGGAGGCTACAATGAGCAGTTCTTC. The rearrangement joins TRBV9 to TRBJ2-1; D may be TRBD2 (6 bases). V lost 0 bases and J lost 3, with 13 bases in between. CDR1 SGDLS and CDR2 YYNGEE come from the germline V gene. CDR3 length: 16 residues.

The rearrangement joins TRBV28 to TRBJ1-1; 9 nucleotides match TRBD1. Germline-derived CDR1 and CDR2 are MDHEN and SYDVKM. The CDR3 is made up of 16 amino acids. The V gene end was trimmed by 4 bases and the J gene end by 0 bases; junction bases not matched to a gene: 6. CDR3 in amino acids: CASSSGQGLMNTEAFF. The CDR3 bases are TGTGCCAGCAGTTCGGGACAGGGCCTTATGAACACTGAAGCTTTCTTT.

J is TRBJ2-5 and V is TRBV5-4, with D perhaps TRBD2 (6 bases). Trimming pared 4 bases from V and 5 bases from J, leaving 12 bases between. Germline V gives CDR1 SGHNT, CDR2 YYREEE (reference sequence). The CDR3 contains 13 residues. The CDR3 loop is CASSRDFWETQYF. The CDR3 DNA reads as TGTGCCAGCAGCCGGGACTTCTGGGAGACCCAGTACTTC.

The chain recombines TRBV10-3 with TRBJ1-1; D not certain. Trimming left V 8 bases short and J 8 bases short, with 18 bases between. The length of the CDR3 is 13 residues. Germline assignment: CDR1 ENHRY and CDR2 SYGVKD. CDR3 in amino acids: CAILRVLSSEAFF. The CDR3 bases are TGTGCCATCCTCCGGGTCCTATCCTCGGAAGCTTTCTTT.

This clone was counted a few times. This sequence joins TRBV6-2 or TRBV6-3 and TRBJ2-4; 8 bases align to TRBD2. From germline, CDR1 is MNHEY and CDR2 SVGEGT. CDR3 length equals 18 residues. V lost 6 bases and J lost 1; bases outside the gene matches: 14. CDR3 DNA: TGTGCCAGCAGCCCTCTTAGCGGGATAGGTGTTGCCAAAAACATTCAGTACTTC. Its protein is CASSPLSGIGVAKNIQYF.

This clone was seen once. The V gene is TRBV29-1, the J gene TRBJ2-1, with a possible D match to TRBD2 (7 bases). V gave up 7 bases and J gave up 2 bases, with 18 bases separating them. Germline V lookup: CDR1 SQVTM, CDR2 ANQGSEA. This CDR3 spans 15 amino acids. This chain's CDR3 is CSAQRGGGPYNEQFF. The CDR3 DNA sequence: TGCAGCGCCCAAAGAGGGGGGGGCCCCTACAATGAGCAGTTCTTC.

This sequence joins TRBV11-2 and TRBJ1-5, with D unclear. Trimming stripped 1 base from V and 0 bases from J, with 4 bases between. CDR1 is SGHAT and CDR2 is FQNNGV in the germline V gene. The CDR3 is 14 residues long. The CDR3 loop reads CASSLGHSNQPQHF. The CDR3 DNA follows: TGTGCCAGCAGCTTAGGACATAGCAATCAGCCCCAGCATTTT.